This T cell receptor (beta chain) was recorded in a study of T cells expressing NK-cell markers. Study-level information: Sorted CD3+CD56+NKG2C+, CD3+CD56+NKG2C- and CD3+CD56-NKG2C+ T cells provided the TCR beta repertoires. One of the eight sequenced donors was seronegative, whereas the other seven were HCMV-seropositive.

Details on this clonotype: The antigen is unknown.

Regarding the study as a whole: Where a few donors were concerned, these clonotypes also led the CD3+CD56-NKG2C+ fraction. Unclear, still, was the HCMV specificity of the expanded NKG2C+ T cell clones.

For each CDR3 protein, TCRdb gives one entry from its re-call of the 5' RACE reads, without DNA. This sample contains about 260,000 distinct CDR3 sequences. The specimen was blood T cells: a sorted CD56 or NKG2C T cell subset, CD4+ or CD8+ T cells, or bulk PBMC T cells (not recorded which). The origin of this receptor is a man aged 18 to 29 in good health.

The CDR3 is CASSPLAANYNEQFF. The chain uses TRBV28 and TRBJ2-1; without DNA, the TCRdb call of TRBD2 cannot be checked. The CDR3 loop spans 15 amino acids. Germline V gene sequence: CDR1 MDHEN, CDR2 SYDVKM. Full variable domain (rest looked up from reference TRBV28 and TRBJ2-1): DVKVTQSSRYLVKRTGEKVFLECVQDMDHENMFWYRQDPGLGLRLIYFSYDVKMKEKGDIPEGYSVSREKKERFSLILESASTNQTSMYLCASSPLAANYNEQFFGPGTRLTVL.